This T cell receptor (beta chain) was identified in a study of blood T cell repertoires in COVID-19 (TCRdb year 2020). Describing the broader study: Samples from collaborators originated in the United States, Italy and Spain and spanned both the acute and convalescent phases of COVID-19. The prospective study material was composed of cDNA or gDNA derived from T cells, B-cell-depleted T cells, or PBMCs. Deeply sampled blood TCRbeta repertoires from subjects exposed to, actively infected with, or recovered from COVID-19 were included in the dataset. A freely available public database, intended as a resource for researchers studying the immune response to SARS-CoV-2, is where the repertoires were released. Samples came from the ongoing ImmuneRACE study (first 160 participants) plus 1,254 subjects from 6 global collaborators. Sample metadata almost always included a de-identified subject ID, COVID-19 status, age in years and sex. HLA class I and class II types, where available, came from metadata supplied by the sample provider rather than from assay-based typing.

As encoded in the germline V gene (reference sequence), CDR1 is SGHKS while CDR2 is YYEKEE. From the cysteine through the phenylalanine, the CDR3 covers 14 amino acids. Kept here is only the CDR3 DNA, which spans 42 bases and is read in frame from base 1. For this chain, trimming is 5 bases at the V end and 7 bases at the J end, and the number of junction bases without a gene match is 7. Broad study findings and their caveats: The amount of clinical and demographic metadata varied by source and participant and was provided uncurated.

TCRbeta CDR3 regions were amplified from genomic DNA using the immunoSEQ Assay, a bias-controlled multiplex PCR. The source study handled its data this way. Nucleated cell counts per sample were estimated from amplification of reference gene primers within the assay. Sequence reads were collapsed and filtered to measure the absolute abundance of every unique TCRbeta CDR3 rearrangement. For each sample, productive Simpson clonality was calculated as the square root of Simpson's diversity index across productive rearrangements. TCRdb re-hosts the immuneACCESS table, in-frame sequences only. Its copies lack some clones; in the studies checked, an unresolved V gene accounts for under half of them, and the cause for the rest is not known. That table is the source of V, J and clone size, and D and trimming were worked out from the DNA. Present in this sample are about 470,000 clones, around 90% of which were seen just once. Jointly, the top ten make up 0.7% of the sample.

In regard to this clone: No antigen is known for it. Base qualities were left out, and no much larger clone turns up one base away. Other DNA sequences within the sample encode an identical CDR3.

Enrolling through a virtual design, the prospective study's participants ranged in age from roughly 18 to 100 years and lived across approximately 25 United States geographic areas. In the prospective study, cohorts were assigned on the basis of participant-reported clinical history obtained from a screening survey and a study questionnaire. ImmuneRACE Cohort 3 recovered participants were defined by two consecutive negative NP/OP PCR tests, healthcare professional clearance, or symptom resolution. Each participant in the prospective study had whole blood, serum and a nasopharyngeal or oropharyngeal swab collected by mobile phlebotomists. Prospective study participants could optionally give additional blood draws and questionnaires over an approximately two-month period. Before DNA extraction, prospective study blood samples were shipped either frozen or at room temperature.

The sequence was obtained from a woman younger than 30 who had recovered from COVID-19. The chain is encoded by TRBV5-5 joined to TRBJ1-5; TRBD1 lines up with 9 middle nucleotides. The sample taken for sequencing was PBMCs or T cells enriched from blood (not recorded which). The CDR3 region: CASSLDRGDQPQHF. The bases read TGTGCCAGCAGTCTTGACAGGGGGGACCAGCCCCAGCATTTT.